Reported below is one T cell receptor (beta chain). Its antigen is undetermined. The CDR3 is 14 residues long. Losses at the gene ends were 5 bases for V and 2 bases for J; bases not matched to a gene: 4. CDR1 and CDR2 from the germline V gene are SGHVS and FNYEAQ. The source of the sample is a study of T cells in localized non-small cell lung cancer. Findings of the study overall: The study detected a median around 50 of the top 100 tumor clones in adjacent lung. Blood T cell density predicted longer survival; adjacent-lung clonality, shorter.

Measured with immunoSEQ multiplex PCR; TCRdb has only the in-frame clones, and not every one. The table lists tens of thousands of clones, around 87% of them singletons, with 6.1% in the top ten. The chain links TRBV7-6 to TRBJ2-7, with 9 nucleotides matching TRBD1. The material was PBMCs, obtained before any cancer treatment. The TCR sequence derives from a man aged 35-75 years with stage II lung adenocarcinoma. The CDR3 region is CASSSGQGPYEQYF. The CDR3 nucleotides read TGTGCCAGCAGCAGCGGACAGGGGCCCTACGAGCAGTACTTC.